This T cell receptor beta chain was observed in a study of blood T cell repertoires in COVID-19. Measured with immunoSEQ multiplex PCR; TCRdb has only the in-frame clones, and not every one. The sample contains 250,000 to 350,000 clones, roughly 85% of which appear only once. CDR1 is GTSNPN, CDR2 SVGIG, per germline (reference sequence). This CDR3 has 16 residues. V lost 3 bases and J lost 8, with 23 bases in between. Clinical history as reported by participants underpinned cohort assignment. Sequenced input: PBMCs or T cells enriched from blood (not recorded which). The origin of this receptor is a woman in her twenties or thirties who had recovered from COVID-19. This chain uses TRBV30 with TRBJ2-4; D is unclear. DNA for the CDR3: TGTGCCTGGAGCCCGACACAGTTTCATTATCGAGACATTCAGTACTTC. Protein sequence: CAWSPTQFHYRDIQYF.